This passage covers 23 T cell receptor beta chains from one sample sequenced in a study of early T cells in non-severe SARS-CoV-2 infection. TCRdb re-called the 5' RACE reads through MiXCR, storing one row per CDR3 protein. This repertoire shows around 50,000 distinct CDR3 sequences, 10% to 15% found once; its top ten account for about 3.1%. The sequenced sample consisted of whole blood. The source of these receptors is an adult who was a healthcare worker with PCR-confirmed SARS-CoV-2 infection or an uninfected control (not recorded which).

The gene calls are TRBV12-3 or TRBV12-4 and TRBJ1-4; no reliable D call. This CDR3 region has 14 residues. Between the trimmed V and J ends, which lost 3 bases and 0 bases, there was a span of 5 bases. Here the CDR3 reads CASSFRATNEKLFF. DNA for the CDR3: TGTGCCAGCAGTTTTAGGGCAACTAATGAAAAACTGTTTTTT.

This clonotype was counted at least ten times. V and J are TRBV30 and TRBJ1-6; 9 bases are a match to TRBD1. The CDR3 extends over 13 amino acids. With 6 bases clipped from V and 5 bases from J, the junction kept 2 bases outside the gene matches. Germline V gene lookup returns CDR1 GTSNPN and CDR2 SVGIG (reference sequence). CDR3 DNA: TGTGCCTGTCGGGACAGGGATAATTCACCCCTCCACTTT. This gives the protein CACRDRDNSPLHF.

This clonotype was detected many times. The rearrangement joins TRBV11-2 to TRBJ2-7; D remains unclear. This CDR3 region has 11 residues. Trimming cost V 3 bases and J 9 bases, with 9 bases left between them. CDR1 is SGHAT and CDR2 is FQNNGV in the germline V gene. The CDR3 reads CASSFRSGQYF. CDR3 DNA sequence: TGTGCCAGCAGCTTCCGGTCGGGGCAGTACTTC.

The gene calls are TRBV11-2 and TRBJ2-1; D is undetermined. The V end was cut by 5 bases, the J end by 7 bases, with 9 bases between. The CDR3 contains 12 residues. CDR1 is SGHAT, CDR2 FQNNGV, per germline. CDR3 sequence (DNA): TGTGCCAGCAGCCTACAGCGTAATGAGCAGTTCTTC. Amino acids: CASSLQRNEQFF.

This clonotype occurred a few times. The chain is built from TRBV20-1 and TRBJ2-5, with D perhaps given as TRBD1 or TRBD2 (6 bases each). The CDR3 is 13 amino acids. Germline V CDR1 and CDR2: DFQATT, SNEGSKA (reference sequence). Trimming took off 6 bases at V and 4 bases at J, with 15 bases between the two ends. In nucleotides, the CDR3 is TGCAGTGCCCCCGAGGGGGGTGGAGAGACCCAGTACTTC. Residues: CSAPEGGGETQYF.

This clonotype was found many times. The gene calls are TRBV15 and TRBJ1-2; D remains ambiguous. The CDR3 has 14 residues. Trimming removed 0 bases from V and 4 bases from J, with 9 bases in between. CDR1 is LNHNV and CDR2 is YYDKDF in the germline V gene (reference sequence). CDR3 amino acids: CATSRDRQAYGYTF. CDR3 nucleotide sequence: TGTGCCACCAGCAGAGATCGACAAGCCTATGGCTACACCTTC.

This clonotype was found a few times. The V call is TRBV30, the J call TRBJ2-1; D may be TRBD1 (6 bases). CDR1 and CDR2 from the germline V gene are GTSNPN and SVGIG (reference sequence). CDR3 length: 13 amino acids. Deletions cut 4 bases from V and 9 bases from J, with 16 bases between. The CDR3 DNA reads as TGTGCCTGGAAAGGCACCGCCAGGGGTGAGCAGTTCTTC. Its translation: CAWKGTARGEQFF.

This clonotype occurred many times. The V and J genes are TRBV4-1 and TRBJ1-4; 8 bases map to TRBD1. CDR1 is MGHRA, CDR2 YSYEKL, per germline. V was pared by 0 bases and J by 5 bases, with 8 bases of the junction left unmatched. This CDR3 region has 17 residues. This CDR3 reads CASSQDAGGGRNEKLFF. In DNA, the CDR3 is TGCGCCAGCAGCCAAGATGCAGGGGGCGGGAGGAATGAAAAACTGTTTTTT.

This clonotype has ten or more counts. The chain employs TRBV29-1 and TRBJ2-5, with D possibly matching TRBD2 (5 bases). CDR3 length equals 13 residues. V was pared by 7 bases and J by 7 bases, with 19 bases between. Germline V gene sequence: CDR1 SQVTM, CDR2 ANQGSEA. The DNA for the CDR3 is TGCAGCGCCGCCTCCCGGCTAGCAGGGACCCAGTACTTC. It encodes CSAASRLAGTQYF.

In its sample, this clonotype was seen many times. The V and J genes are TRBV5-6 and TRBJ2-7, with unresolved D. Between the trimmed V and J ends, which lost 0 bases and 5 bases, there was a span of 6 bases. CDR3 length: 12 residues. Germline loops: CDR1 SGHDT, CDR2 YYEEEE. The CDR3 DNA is TGTGCCAGCAGCTTGGACCAGAACGAGCAGTACTTC. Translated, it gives CASSLDQNEQYF.

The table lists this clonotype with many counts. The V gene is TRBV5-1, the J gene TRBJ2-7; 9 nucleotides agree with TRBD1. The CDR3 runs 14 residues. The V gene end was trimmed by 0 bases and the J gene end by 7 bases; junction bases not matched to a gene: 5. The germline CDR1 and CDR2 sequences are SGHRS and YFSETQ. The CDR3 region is CASSLGQGGSEQYF. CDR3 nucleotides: TGCGCCAGCAGCTTGGGACAGGGGGGATCGGAGCAGTACTTC.

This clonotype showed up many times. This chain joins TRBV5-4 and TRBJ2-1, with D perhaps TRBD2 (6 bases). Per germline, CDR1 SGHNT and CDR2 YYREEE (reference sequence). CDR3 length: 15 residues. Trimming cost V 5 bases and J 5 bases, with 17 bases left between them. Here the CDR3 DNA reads TGTGCCAGCAGAGGAGGAGGGGCGTTCAACAATGAGCAGTTCTTC. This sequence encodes CASRGGGAFNNEQFF.

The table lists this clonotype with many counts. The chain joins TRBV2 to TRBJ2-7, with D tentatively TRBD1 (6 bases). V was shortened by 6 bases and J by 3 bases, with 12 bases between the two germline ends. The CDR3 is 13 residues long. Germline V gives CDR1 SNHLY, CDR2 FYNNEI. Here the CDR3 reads CASRPGQVYEQYF. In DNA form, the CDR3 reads TGTGCCAGCAGACCGGGACAAGTCTACGAGCAGTACTTC.

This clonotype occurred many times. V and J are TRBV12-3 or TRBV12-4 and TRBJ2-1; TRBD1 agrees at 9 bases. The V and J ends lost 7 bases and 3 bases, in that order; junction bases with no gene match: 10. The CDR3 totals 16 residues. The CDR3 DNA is TGTGCCAGCACCTCCCCCGTGACAGGGGGCTACAATGAGCAGTTCTTC. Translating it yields CASTSPVTGGYNEQFF.

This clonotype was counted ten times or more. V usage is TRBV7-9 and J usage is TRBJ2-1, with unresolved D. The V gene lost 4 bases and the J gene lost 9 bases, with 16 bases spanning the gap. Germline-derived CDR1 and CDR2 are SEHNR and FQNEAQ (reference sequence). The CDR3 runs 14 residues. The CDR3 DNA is TGTGCCAGCAGCTCTTTCTCGGGCGCCGGTGAGCAGTTCTTC. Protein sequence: CASSSFSGAGEQFF.

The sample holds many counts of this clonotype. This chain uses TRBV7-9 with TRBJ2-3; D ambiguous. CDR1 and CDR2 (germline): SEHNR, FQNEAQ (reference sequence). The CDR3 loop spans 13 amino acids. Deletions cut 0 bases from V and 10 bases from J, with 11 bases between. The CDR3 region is CASSLASTSAQYF. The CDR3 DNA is TGTGCCAGCAGCTTAGCGTCTACCTCGGCGCAGTATTTT.

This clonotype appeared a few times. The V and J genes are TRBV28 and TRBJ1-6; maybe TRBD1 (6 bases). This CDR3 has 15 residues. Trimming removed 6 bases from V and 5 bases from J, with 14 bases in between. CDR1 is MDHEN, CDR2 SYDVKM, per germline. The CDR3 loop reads CASSMWGPDNSPLHF. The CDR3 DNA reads TGTGCCAGCAGCATGTGGGGGCCGGATAATTCACCCCTCCACTTT.

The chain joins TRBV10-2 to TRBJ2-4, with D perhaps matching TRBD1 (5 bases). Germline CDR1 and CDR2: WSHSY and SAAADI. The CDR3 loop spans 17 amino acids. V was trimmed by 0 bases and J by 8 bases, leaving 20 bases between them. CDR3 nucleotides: TGCGCCAGCAGTGAGTCCCCCTTTAGGACACCGAGGTACATTCAGTACTTC. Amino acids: CASSESPFRTPRYIQYF.

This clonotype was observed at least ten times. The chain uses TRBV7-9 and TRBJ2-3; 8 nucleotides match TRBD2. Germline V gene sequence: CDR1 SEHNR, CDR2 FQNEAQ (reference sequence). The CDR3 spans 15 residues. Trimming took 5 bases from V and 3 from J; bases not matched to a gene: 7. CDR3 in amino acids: CASSKREMETDTQYF. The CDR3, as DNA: TGTGCCAGCAGCAAGCGGGAGATGGAGACAGATACGCAGTATTTT.

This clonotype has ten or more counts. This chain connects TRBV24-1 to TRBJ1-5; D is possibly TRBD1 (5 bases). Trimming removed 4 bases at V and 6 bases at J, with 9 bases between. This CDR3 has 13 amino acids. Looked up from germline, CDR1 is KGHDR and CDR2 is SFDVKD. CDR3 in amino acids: CATSEGGGQPQHF. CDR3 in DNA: TGTGCCACCAGTGAGGGGGGAGGTCAGCCCCAGCATTTT.

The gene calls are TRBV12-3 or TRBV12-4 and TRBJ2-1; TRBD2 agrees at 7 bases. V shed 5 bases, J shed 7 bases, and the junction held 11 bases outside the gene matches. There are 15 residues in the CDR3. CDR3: CASSLGPGGWNEQFF. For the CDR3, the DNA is TGTGCCAGCAGTCTCGGTCCGGGGGGTTGGAATGAGCAGTTCTTC.

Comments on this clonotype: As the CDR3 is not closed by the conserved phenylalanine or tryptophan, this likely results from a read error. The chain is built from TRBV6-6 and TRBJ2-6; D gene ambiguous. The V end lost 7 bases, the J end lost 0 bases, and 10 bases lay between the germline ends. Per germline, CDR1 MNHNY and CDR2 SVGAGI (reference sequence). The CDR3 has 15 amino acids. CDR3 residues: CASTYTLSGANVLTL. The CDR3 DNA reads TGTGCCAGCACCTACACCCTCTCTGGGGCCAACGTCCTGACTCTC.

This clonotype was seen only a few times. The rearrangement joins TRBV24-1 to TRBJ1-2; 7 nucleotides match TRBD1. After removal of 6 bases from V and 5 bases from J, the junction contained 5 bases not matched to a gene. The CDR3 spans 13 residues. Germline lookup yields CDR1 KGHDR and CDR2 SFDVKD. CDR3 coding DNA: TGTGCCACCAGTCGAGGGACAGATTATGGCTACACCTTC. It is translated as CATSRGTDYGYTF.